Following are 28 T cell receptor beta chains from one sample sequenced in a study of blood T cell repertoires in COVID-19. Generated by immunoSEQ multiplex PCR, the TCRdb table keeps only in-frame clones and is missing some. Of fewer than 95,000 clones listed, roughly 87% were seen once; the top ten hold around 14%. The sequenced material came from peripheral blood. The receptors here all came from a male donor with acute or convalescent COVID-19.

This clone has only a few counts. The J gene is TRBJ1-6, the V gene TRBV20-1, with a possible D match to TRBD1 (5 bases). The CDR3 is 14 residues long. Germline loops: CDR1 DFQATT, CDR2 SNEGSKA (reference sequence). V was cut by 3 bases and J by 9 bases, with 15 bases left in between. The CDR3 here is CSASQDIASSPLHF. CDR3 nucleotide sequence: TGCAGTGCTAGTCAGGACATAGCTTCTTCACCCCTCCACTTT.

The chain couples TRBV11-3 to TRBJ2-3; D is possibly TRBD2 (6 bases). The CDR3 covers 15 residues. The V end lost 5 bases, the J end lost 0 bases, and 12 bases lay between the germline ends. The germline gives CDR1 SGHNT, CDR2 YENEEA. The CDR3 protein is CASSPGGASTDTQYF. As DNA, the CDR3 is TGTGCCAGCAGCCCCGGGGGAGCTAGCACAGATACGCAGTATTTT. The full variable domain, completed using reference TRBV11-3 and TRBJ2-3, is EAGVVQSPRYKIIEKKQPVAFWCNPISGHNTLYWYLQNLGQGPELLIRYENEEAVDDSQLPKDRFSAERLKGVDSTLKIQPAELGDSAVYLCASSPGGASTDTQYFGPGTRLTVL.

The chain carries TRBV6-5 and TRBJ1-1; 10 bases agree with TRBD1. Per germline, CDR1 MNHEY and CDR2 SVGAGI. Losses at the gene ends were 5 bases for V and 7 bases for J; bases not matched to a gene: 10. The CDR3 totals 15 residues. The CDR3 sequence: CASSPLDRGQNEAFF. As DNA, the CDR3 is TGTGCCAGCAGTCCACTCGACAGGGGGCAGAATGAAGCTTTCTTT.

The chain links TRBV5-1 to TRBJ2-2; a weak D match, TRBD2 (5 bases). This CDR3 is 14 amino acids long. V lost 4 bases and J 10 bases, leaving 17 bases between the germline ends. Germline CDR1 and CDR2: SGHRS and YFSETQ. This CDR3 reads CASSGGTLGEELFF. CDR3 bases: TGCGCCAGCAGCGGAGGAACCCTAGGAGAGGAGCTGTTTTTT.

The chain links TRBV18 to TRBJ2-5; D ambiguous. V lost 2 bases to trimming and J lost 2 bases, with 6 bases between them. This CDR3 has 13 amino acids. CDR1 is KGHSH and CDR2 is LQKENI in the germline V gene. DNA of the CDR3: TGTGCCAGCTCACCAGGGCAGCAAGAGACCCAGTACTTC. This sequence encodes CASSPGQQETQYF.

The chain joins TRBV15 to TRBJ2-1; D is perhaps TRBD1 (6 bases). There are 17 residues in the CDR3. Germline V gene lookup returns CDR1 LNHNV and CDR2 YYDKDF (reference sequence). V was shortened by 0 bases and J by 6 bases, with 18 bases between the two germline ends. For the CDR3, the DNA is TGTGCCACCAGCAGAGATCTCGAGGCCCAGACAGGCAATGAGCAGTTCTTC. Translated, it gives CATSRDLEAQTGNEQFF.

The chain carries TRBV6-6 and TRBJ1-5; 8 nucleotides agree with TRBD1. The CDR3 totals 13 residues. Germline V gives CDR1 MNHNY, CDR2 SVGAGI (reference sequence). The ends lost 5 bases at V and 7 bases at J; junction bases unmatched: 4. The CDR3 loop reads CASSQGQGQPQHF. The CDR3 region has the DNA TGTGCCAGCAGTCAAGGACAGGGCCAGCCCCAGCATTTT.

About this clone: Other DNA sequences in the sample encode the same CDR3. This sequence joins TRBV12-3 or TRBV12-4 and TRBJ1-5; D unresolved. This CDR3 has 12 amino acids. V dropped 3 bases and J dropped 5 bases, with 5 bases sitting between them. The CDR3 DNA reads TGTGCCAGCAGTTTCAGCGATCAGCCCCAGCATTTT. Its translation is CASSFSDQPQHF.

This chain uses TRBV6-6 with TRBJ2-3; 12 bases match TRBD2. Germline V CDR1 and CDR2: MNHNY, SVGAGI (reference sequence). After removal of 7 bases from V and 5 bases from J, the junction contained 10 bases not matched to a gene. The CDR3 is made up of 16 amino acids. The CDR3 is CASKRTSGAVLDTQYF. The CDR3 DNA reads as TGTGCCAGCAAAAGGACTAGCGGGGCTGTCCTAGATACGCAGTATTTT.

The chain couples TRBV6-6 to TRBJ1-5; D uncertain. V was pared by 3 bases and J by 2 bases, with 11 bases between. The CDR3 loop spans 15 amino acids. Germline V gene sequence: CDR1 MNHNY, CDR2 SVGAGI (reference sequence). CDR3 protein: CASSYTQAGNQPQHF. DNA for the CDR3: TGTGCCAGCAGTTATACCCAAGCTGGCAATCAGCCCCAGCATTTT.

J is TRBJ2-5 and V is TRBV18, with 8 bases identical to TRBD2. The CDR3 extends over 15 amino acids. The V and J ends lost 3 bases and 1 base, in that order; junction bases with no gene match: 4. Germline CDR1 reads KGHSH; CDR2 reads LQKENI. The CDR3 nucleotides are TGTGCCAGCTCACCTAGCGGGACCACCCAAGAGACCCAGTACTTC. It codes for CASSPSGTTQETQYF.

V and J are TRBV29-1 and TRBJ1-1; maybe TRBD1 (5 bases). V was cut by 4 bases and J by 3 bases, with 9 bases left in between. The CDR3 runs to 12 residues. Germline V CDR1 and CDR2: SQVTM, ANQGSEA. CDR3 loop: CSVVQGHTEAFF. DNA of the CDR3: TGCAGCGTTGTCCAGGGTCACACTGAAGCTTTCTTT.

This clone was detected only once. This chain connects TRBV5-4 to TRBJ2-1; 12 bases match TRBD1. This CDR3 has 17 amino acids. With V trimmed by 2 bases and J by 4 bases, 7 bases remained unmatched. Germline loops: CDR1 SGHNT, CDR2 YYREEE (reference sequence). CDR3 bases: TGTGCCAGCAGCTTAACGGGACAGGGGGCGAGGTACAATGAGCAGTTCTTC. It is translated as CASSLTGQGARYNEQFF.

CDR3 coding DNA: TGTGCCAGCAGCCCGCGACAGGGGGCAAGATTCCGGACTGAAGCTTTCTTT. This codes for CASSPRQGARFRTEAFF. V usage is TRBV14 and J usage is TRBJ1-1, with 10 nucleotides matching TRBD1. V dropped 4 bases and J dropped 5; count of bases not matched to a gene: 13. CDR3 size: 17 residues. Germline-derived CDR1 and CDR2 are SGHDN and FVKESK. The full variable domain, in which reference TRBV14 and TRBJ1-1 provide the parts outside the CDR3, is EAGVTQFPSHSVIEKGQTVTLRCDPISGHDNLYWYRRVMGKEIKFLLHFVKESKQDESGMPNNRFLAERTGGTYSTLKVQPAELEDSGVYFCASSPRQGARFRTEAFFGQGTRLTVV.

Of note for this clone: Since a much larger clone is just one base distant, this may be a read error. Other DNA sequences of this sample code for an identical CDR3. The chain joins TRBV19 to TRBJ1-6; 7 bases match TRBD1. Trimming removed 3 bases from V and 6 bases from J; junction bases left unmatched: 2. Looked up from germline, CDR1 is LNHDA and CDR2 is SQIVND (reference sequence). This CDR3 spans 14 amino acids. CDR3 nucleotides: TGTGCCAGTAGTATCACAGGGGCTAATTCACCCCTCCACTTT. It translates to CASSITGANSPLHF. The full variable domain, in which reference TRBV19 and TRBJ1-6 provide the parts outside the CDR3, is DGGITQSPKYLFRKEGQNVTLSCEQNLNHDAMYWYRQDPGQGLRLIYYSQIVNDFQKGDIAEGYSVSREKKESFPLTVTSAQKNPTAFYLCASSITGANSPLHFGNGTRLTVT.

This clone was seen just once. This chain connects TRBV28 to TRBJ2-7; 7 bases agree with TRBD1. Germline assignment: CDR1 MDHEN and CDR2 SYDVKM. V lost 5 bases, J lost 1 base, and 2 bases stayed unmatched. The CDR3 is 13 amino acids. CDR3: CASSQGQSYEQYF. The CDR3 bases are TGTGCCAGCAGTCAGGGACAGTCCTACGAGCAGTACTTC.

This clone showed up just a few times. DNA of the CDR3: TGTGCCAGCAGCCAAAATATGGGACTTGTTCGGGCTTTCTTT. Encoded protein: CASSQNMGLVRAFF. The gene calls are TRBV11-1 and TRBJ1-1, with D possibly matching TRBD1 (5 bases). Per the germline V gene, CDR1 is SGHAT and CDR2 is FQDESV (reference sequence). The CDR3 sequence is 14 residues long. The V and J ends lost 5 bases and 11 bases respectively, with 21 bases between them.

The V call is TRBV3-1 (or the pseudogene TRBV3-2), the J call TRBJ1-2; D call uncertain. Trimming left V 1 base short and J 6 bases short, with 3 bases between. CDR1 and CDR2 (germline): LGHDT, YNNKEL (reference sequence). The CDR3 loop spans 11 amino acids. CDR3 sequence (DNA): TGTGCCAGCAGCCAAGCTGATGGCTACACCTTC. Translating it yields CASSQADGYTF.

The rearrangement links TRBV2 to TRBJ2-2; 7 bases map to TRBD2. With 8 bases clipped from V and 1 base from J, the junction kept 19 bases outside the gene matches. CDR1 is SNHLY and CDR2 is FYNNEI in the germline V gene. The length of the CDR3 is 19 residues. The CDR3 nucleotides read TGTGCCAGCCTCACGCTGGGGCGAGCCGGGACTATGAACACCGGGGAGCTGTTTTTT. Translating gives CASLTLGRAGTMNTGELFF. Variable domain in full (rest from reference TRBV2 and TRBJ2-2): EPEVTQTPSHQVTQMGQEVILRCVPISNHLYFYWYRQILGQKVEFLVSFYNNEISEKSEIFDDQFSVERPDGSNFTLKIRSTKLEDSAMYFCASLTLGRAGTMNTGELFFGEGSRLTVL.

V gene TRBV5-8 combines with J gene TRBJ1-3, with TRBD1 identical over 7 bases. The V and J ends lost 0 bases and 0 bases, in that order; junction bases with no gene match: 6. Germline V gives CDR1 SGHTS, CDR2 YDEGEE. The CDR3 has 17 amino acids. CDR3 DNA: TGTGCCAGCAGCTTGGAAAGCGCAGGGGGCTCTGGAAACACCATATATTTT. As protein: CASSLESAGGSGNTIYF.

J is TRBJ1-3 and V is TRBV10-3, with D maybe TRBD1 (6 bases). The germline V gene encodes CDR1 ENHRY and CDR2 SYGVKD. Trimming shortened V by 6 bases and J by 8 bases, and 17 bases separated the two germline ends. The CDR3 spans 14 residues. The CDR3 sequence is CAISAPGGADTIYF. The CDR3 region has the DNA TGTGCCATCAGCGCCCCGGGGGGGGCAGACACCATATATTTT.

This chain uses TRBV5-6 with TRBJ2-3; 7 bases are a match to TRBD1. Germline values: CDR1 SGHDT, CDR2 YYEEEE. CDR3 size: 15 residues. The junction had 6 bases not matched to a gene; V was cut back by 1 base and J by 4 bases. CDR3 nucleotide sequence: TGTGCCAGCAGCTTGAATAACAGGGGAGCAGATACGCAGTATTTT. Translated: CASSLNNRGADTQYF.

V is TRBV3-1 (or the pseudogene TRBV3-2) and J is TRBJ1-2; a weak D match, TRBD1 (6 bases). The CDR3 contains 13 residues. In germline, CDR1 is LGHDT, CDR2 YNNKEL (reference sequence). Trimming took off 4 bases at V and 8 bases at J, with 14 bases between the two ends. This CDR3 reads CASSPAGGRGYTF. In DNA form, the CDR3 reads TGTGCCAGCAGCCCCGCGGGGGGCAGGGGCTACACCTTC.

The rearrangement uses TRBV10-3 and TRBJ2-1, with 16 bases that match TRBD2. CDR1 ENHRY and CDR2 SYGVKD come from the germline V gene. This CDR3 has 16 residues. With 8 bases clipped from V and 2 bases from J, the junction kept 3 bases outside the gene matches. The CDR3 coding sequence is TGTGCCATCGGAGGGACTAGCGGGGGGGCCTACAATGAGCAGTTCTTC. Translating it yields CAIGGTSGGAYNEQFF.

This chain joins TRBV6-2 or TRBV6-3 and TRBJ1-2; D perhaps matches TRBD1 (5 bases). Trimming stripped 2 bases from V and 10 bases from J, with 14 bases between. Germline V gene lookup returns CDR1 MNHEY and CDR2 SVGEGT. The CDR3 runs 13 residues. CDR3 loop: CASSYDGGLSYTF. CDR3 nucleotides: TGTGCCAGCAGTTACGATGGGGGACTGTCCTACACCTTC.

The chain couples TRBV24-1 to TRBJ2-3; possibly TRBD2 for D (6 bases). The CDR3 contains 16 residues. Trimming pared 2 bases from V and 4 bases from J, leaving 15 bases between. The germline V gene has CDR1 KGHDR and CDR2 SFDVKD. The CDR3 sequence: CATSDSGTPRPDTQYF. In nucleotides, the CDR3 is TGTGCCACCAGTGATTCCGGGACTCCCCGGCCAGATACGCAGTATTTT.

The chain uses TRBV9 and TRBJ1-4, with D maybe TRBD1 (5 bases). The CDR3 length is 17 residues. The V and J ends lost 3 bases and 8 bases respectively, with 23 bases between them. The germline gives CDR1 SGDLS, CDR2 YYNGEE. CDR3 in DNA: TGTGCCAGCAGCGGGGGCACCCTCAACGGTAATTTCGAAAAACTGTTTTTT. Its translation is CASSGGTLNGNFEKLFF.

The V call is TRBV25-1, the J call TRBJ2-1, with 11 bases lining up with TRBD2. Germline V gives CDR1 MGHDK, CDR2 SYGVNS. V shed 4 bases, J shed 0 bases, and the junction held 5 bases outside the gene matches. CDR3 length: 17 amino acids. The DNA for the CDR3 is TGTGCCAGCAGTGTGACTAGCGGGGTACCCTCCTACAATGAGCAGTTCTTC. Protein product: CASSVTSGVPSYNEQFF.